This TCR beta chain comes out of a study of cytomegalovirus exposure and HLA in healthy donors. Study-level points and caveats: The presence/absence work took it that sequencing depth was about the same across donors. Exclusion applied to some V segments, including TRBV6-2 and TRBV6-3, as they were indistinguishable.

Amplification used 60 Vbeta primers and 13 Jbeta primers. Sequencing was performed with immunoSEQ multiplex PCR; in TCRdb, only in-frame clones are kept and a portion is missing. The table records approximately 80,000 clones, around 80% of them present only once. About this clone itself: Antigen specificity is unknown.

The CDR3 sequence is 15 residues long. The germline V and J ends were trimmed by 0 bases and 7 bases, with 13 bases remaining between them. CDR1 is LGHNA, CDR2 YSLEER, per germline. The receptor was derived from a male donor in good health and CMV-seropositive. The sequencing sample was made of PBMCs. This chain joins TRBV4-3 and TRBJ1-5; D is uncertain. Here the CDR3 reads CASSQEGGPGQPQHF. The CDR3 DNA reads TGCGCCAGCAGCCAAGAAGGAGGCCCGGGACAGCCCCAGCATTTT.